The sequence of this TCR beta chain was determined in a study of beta chain features in type 1 diabetes. Overall study results and limits: All four CD4+ subsets from Type 1 diabetes patients carried moderately but significantly shorter TCRB CDR3s. Within patients, naive, central memory and Treg TCRB repertoires seemed more similar than within healthy donors. The influence of HLA type on TCRB rearrangement stayed undetermined.

Purity (above 95%) was reached by all sorted populations. Expressed TCRB transcripts were sequenced after all isolated RNA was converted to cDNA. The average read count of naive, central memory and regulatory T cell samples was a few million. The assay was immunoSEQ multiplex PCR, and TCRdb's table has in-frame clones only and misses some. The repertoire consists of 500,000 to 850,000 clones, with about 14% occurring once and the leading ten covering roughly 0.04%. The V end lost 5 bases, the J end lost 0 bases, and 10 bases lay between the germline ends. The CDR3 runs 14 residues. In germline, CDR1 is SEHNR, CDR2 FQNEAQ (reference sequence). This clone was picked up a small number of times. Its antigen is currently unknown.

The V and J genes are TRBV7-9 and TRBJ2-5; D is unresolved. The TCR comes from a young man with type 1 diabetes. The sequenced sample consisted of naive CD4+ T cells from blood. This chain's CDR3 is CASSPRAYQETQYF. The CDR3 bases are TGTGCCAGCAGCCCTCGGGCGTACCAAGAGACCCAGTACTTC.